This TCR beta chain was recorded in a study of CD4 T cells in relation to SARS-CoV-2 and coronaviruses (dated by TCRdb to the early 2020s). With respect to the entire study: In the ViraFEST assay, PBMCs were grown with antigen for around ten days, and TCR beta CDR3s were then sequenced to identify antigen-specific clonal expansions. The negative reference condition was either a culture with an HIV-1 Nef peptide pool or a culture with no peptide. HLA restriction was mapped for shared crossreactive spike epitopes using patient-derived lymphoblastoid cell lines. At the level of individual TCR clonotypes, the study evaluated whether memory CD4+ T cells crossreact between the spike proteins of SARS-CoV-2 and those of common cold coronaviruses. The Adaptive Biotechnologies TCR-sequencing kit was used to sequence samples from a few pre-COVID donors and the naive versus memory experiments, whereas other data were Illumina-based. Expansion assays from other donors in the study were sequenced with a different, Illumina-based TCR-beta assay.

The library was generated by the immunoSEQ multiplex PCR assay. As for the authors' bioinformatics: During preprocessing, nonproductive sequences were removed, along with CDR3s that did not begin with C, did not end with F or W, or were shorter than 7 amino acids. Antigen-specific clonotypes were called with the MANAFEST web app, based on expansion relative to reference and other culture wells. A clone was considered positive if significant expansion relative to the reference culture was observed in 2 of 3 replicate wells at an FDR below 0.05. For a clone to be considered positive, significant expansion relative to all other tandem wells and an odds ratio above 5 were also required. Pairwise Levenshtein distance, computed with the stringdist R package after three terminal residues were trimmed from each end, was used as the measure of CDR3 homology. TCRdb provides this immuneACCESS table in a form limited to in-frame rearrangements. Some clones are lacking; in checked studies, under half of them reflect an unresolved V gene, and why the rest are absent is not known. Clone size and the V and J calls come from that table; the DNA yielded D and trimming. The sample table lists 16,000 or so clones, about 78% of them with a count of one. Around 9.6% of the sample is in the top ten clones.

General conclusions and limits of the study: Small numbers of patients and of tested TCRs were a limitation of the study. Because no donor provided both pre-pandemic and post-infection samples, tracing the source of pre-existing responses was limited. Compared with monoreactive clones, crossreactive clones had significantly weaker SARS-CoV-2-driven expansion, a result consistent with antigenic imprinting. Crossreactivity analysis centred on spike protein, so crossreactivity against other viral proteins was not assessed. Roughly 64% of donors had memory CD4+ clonotypes that crossrecognized SARS-CoV-2 and at least one common cold coronavirus spike.

CD4+ T cells from unexposed donors were collected before the COVID-19 pandemic (2011-2018). The EasySep CD4+ T cell isolation kit was used to isolate CD4+ T cells once the cultures had run for nine to eleven days. Unexposed donor CD4+ T cells were tested for reactivity to SARS-CoV-2 S and N and four common cold coronavirus spike pools, as cell number allowed. Each well received 2.2 million or so PBMCs, cultured in IMDM supplemented with approximately 5% human AB serum and about 9.2 IU/ml IL-2. Half of the culture medium was replaced with fresh IL-2-containing medium on days 3 and 7. Each peptide culture condition was generally run in triplicate replicate wells. Leukapheresis product for the unexposed donors was bought commercially. Ficoll-Paque PLUS gradient centrifugation was used to isolate PBMCs from either whole blood or leukapheresis product. The PBMCs went either fresh into the expansion assay or into cryopreservation at -140 degrees C. The QIAamp Micro DNA Kit was used to extract genomic DNA from the CD4+ T cells.

As to this clone: Its target antigen remains unknown. Base qualities are not provided; no much larger clone lies one nucleotide away.

From a lookup of the germline V gene, CDR1 and CDR2 are SNHLY and FYNNEI. From its cysteine to its phenylalanine, the CDR3 spans 12 amino acids. Just the 36-base CDR3 DNA is kept, in frame starting at base 1. Cut back by 8 bases and 2 bases, the V and J ends lie 9 bases apart. Recombination connected TRBV2 to TRBJ1-2, with TRBD1 as a weak D call on 5 bases. What was sequenced was CD4+ T cells from PBMCs, cultured in vitro. The TCR comes from a human donor in good health. CDR3 sequence: CASGQLNYGYTF. The sequenced DNA is TGTGCCAGCGGACAACTAAACTATGGCTACACCTTC.